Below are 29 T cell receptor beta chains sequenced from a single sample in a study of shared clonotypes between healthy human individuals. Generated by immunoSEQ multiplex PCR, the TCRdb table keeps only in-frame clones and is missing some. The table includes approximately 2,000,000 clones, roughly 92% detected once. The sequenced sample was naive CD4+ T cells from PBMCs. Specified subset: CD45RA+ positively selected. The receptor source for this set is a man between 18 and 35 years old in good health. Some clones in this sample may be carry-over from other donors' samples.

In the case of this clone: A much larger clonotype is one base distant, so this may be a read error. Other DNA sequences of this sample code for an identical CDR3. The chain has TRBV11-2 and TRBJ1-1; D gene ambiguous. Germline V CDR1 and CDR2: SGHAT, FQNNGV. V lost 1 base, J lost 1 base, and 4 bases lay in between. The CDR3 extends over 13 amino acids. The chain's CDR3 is CASSLGGNTEAFF. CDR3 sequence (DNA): TGTGCCAGCAGCTTAGGTGGGAACACTGAAGCTTTCTTT.

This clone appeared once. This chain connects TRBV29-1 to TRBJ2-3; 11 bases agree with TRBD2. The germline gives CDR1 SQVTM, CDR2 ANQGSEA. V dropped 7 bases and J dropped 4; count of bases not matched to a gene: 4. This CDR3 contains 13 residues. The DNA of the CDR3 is TGCAGCGCAGTTAGCGGGAGGGCAGATACGCAGTATTTT. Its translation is CSAVSGRADTQYF.

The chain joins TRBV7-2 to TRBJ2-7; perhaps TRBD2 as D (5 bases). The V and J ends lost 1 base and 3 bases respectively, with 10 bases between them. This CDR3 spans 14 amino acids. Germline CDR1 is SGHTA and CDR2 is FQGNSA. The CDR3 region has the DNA TGTGCCAGCAGCTTAGTAGGCGGGCTCTACGAGCAGTACTTC. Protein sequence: CASSLVGGLYEQYF.

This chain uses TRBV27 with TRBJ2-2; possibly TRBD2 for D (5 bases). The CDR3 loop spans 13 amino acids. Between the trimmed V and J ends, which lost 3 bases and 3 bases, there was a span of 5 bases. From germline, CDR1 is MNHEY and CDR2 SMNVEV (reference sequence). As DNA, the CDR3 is TGTGCCAGCAGTTTGGAGGACACCGGGGAGCTGTTTTTT. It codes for CASSLEDTGELFF.

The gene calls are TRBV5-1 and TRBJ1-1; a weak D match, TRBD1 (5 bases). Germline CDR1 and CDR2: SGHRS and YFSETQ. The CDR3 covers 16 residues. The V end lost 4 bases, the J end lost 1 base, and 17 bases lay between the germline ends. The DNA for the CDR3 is TGCGCCAGCAGCCCGAGGCCGGGGGTTAAGAACACTGAAGCTTTCTTT. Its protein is CASSPRPGVKNTEAFF.

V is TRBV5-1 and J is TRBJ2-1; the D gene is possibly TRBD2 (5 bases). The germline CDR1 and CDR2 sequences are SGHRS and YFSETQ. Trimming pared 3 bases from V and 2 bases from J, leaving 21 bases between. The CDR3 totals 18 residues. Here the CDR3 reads CASSSIEGRFGPYNEQFF. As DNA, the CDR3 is TGCGCCAGCAGCTCAATCGAGGGTAGGTTCGGACCCTACAATGAGCAGTTCTTC.

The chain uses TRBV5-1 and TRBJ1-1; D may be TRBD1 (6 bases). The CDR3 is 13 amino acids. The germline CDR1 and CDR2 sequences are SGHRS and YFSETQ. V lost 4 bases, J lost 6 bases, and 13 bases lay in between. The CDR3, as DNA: TGCGCCAGCAGCCGATCACAGGGTCCTGAAGCTTTCTTT. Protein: CASSRSQGPEAFF.

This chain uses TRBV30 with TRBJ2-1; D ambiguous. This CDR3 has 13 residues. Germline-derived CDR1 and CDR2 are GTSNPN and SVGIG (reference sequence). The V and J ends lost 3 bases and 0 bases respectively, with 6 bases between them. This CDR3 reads CAWSGNSYNEQFF. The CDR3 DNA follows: TGTGCCTGGAGCGGTAACTCCTACAATGAGCAGTTCTTC. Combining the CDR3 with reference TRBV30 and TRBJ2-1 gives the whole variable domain SQTIHQWPATLVQPVGSPLSLECTVEGTSNPNLYWYRQAAGRGLQLLFYSVGIGQISSEVPQNLSASRPQDRQFILSSKKLLLSDSGFYLCAWSGNSYNEQFFGPGTRLTVL.

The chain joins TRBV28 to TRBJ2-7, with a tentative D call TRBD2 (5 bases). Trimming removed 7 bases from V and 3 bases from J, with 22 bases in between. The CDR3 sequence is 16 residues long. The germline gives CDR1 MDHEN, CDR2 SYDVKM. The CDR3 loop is CASTTSLSGRGYEQYF. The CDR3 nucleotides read TGTGCCAGCACCACTTCCCTCTCCGGTCGGGGCTACGAGCAGTACTTC.

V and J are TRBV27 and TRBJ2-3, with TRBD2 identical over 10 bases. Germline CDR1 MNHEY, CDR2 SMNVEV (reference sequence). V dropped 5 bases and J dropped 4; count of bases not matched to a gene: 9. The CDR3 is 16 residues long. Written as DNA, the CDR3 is TGTGCCAGCAGTGCGGTTAGCGGGAGGACACCAGATACGCAGTATTTT. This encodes CASSAVSGRTPDTQYF.

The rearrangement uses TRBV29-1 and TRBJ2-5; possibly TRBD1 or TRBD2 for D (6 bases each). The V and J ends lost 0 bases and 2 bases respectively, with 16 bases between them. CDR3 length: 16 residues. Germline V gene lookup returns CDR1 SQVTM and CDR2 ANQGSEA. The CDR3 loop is CSVEDWDWGTQETQYF. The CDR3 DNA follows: TGCAGCGTTGAAGATTGGGACTGGGGGACACAAGAGACCCAGTACTTC.

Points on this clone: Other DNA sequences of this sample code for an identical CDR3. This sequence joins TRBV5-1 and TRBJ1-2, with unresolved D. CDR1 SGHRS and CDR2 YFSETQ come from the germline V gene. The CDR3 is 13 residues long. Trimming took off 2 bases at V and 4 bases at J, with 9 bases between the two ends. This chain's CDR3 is CASSLNRVYGYTF. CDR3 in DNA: TGCGCCAGCAGCTTAAACAGAGTCTATGGCTACACCTTC.

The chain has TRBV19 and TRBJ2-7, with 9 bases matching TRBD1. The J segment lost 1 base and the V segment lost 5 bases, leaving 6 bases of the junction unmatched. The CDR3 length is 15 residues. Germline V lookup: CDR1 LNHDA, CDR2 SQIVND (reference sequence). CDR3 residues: CASSVSGTGSYEQYF. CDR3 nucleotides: TGTGCCAGTAGTGTCTCCGGGACAGGGTCCTACGAGCAGTACTTC.

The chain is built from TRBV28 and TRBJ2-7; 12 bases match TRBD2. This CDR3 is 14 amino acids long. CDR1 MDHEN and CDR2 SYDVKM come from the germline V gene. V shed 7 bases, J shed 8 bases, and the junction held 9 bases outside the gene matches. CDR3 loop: CASTSGTSGFKQYF. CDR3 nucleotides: TGTGCCAGCACCTCCGGGACTAGCGGGTTTAAGCAGTACTTC.

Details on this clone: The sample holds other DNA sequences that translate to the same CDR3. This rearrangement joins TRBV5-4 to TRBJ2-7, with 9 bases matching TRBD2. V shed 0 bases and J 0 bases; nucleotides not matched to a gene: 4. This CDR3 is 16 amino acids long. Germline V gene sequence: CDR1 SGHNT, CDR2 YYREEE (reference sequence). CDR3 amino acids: CASSLGLAVSSYEQYF. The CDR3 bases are TGTGCCAGCAGCTTGGGACTAGCGGTTAGCTCCTACGAGCAGTACTTC.

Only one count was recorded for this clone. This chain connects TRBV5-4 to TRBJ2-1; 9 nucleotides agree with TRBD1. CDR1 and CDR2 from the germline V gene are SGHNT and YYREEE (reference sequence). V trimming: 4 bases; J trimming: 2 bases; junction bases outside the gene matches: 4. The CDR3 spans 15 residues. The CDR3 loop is CASSTGTGPYNEQFF. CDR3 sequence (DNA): TGTGCCAGCAGCACCGGGACAGGGCCCTACAATGAGCAGTTCTTC.

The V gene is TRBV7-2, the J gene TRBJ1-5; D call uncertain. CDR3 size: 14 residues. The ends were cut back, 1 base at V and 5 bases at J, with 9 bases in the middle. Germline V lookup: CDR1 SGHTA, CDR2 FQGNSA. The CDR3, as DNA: TGTGCCAGCAGCTTAGGGGTTCGGCATCAGCCCCAGCATTTT. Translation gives CASSLGVRHQPQHF.

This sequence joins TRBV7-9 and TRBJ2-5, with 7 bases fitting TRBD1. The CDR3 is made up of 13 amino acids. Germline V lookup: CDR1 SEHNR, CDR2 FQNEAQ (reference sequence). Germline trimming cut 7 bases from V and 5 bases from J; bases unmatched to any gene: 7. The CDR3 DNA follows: TGTGCCAGCACCCGGACAGGATCGGAGACCCAGTACTTC. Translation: CASTRTGSETQYF.

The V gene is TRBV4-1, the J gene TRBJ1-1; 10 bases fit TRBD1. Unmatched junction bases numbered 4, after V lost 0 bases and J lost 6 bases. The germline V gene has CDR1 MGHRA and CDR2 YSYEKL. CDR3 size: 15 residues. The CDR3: CASSQEGQGWAEAFF. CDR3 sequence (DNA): TGCGCCAGCAGCCAAGAGGGACAGGGGTGGGCTGAAGCTTTCTTT.

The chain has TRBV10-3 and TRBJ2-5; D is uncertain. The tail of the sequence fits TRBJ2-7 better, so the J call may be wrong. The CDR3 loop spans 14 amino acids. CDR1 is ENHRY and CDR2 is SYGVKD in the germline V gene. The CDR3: CAIEASLSSGEQYF. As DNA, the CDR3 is TGTGCCATCGAGGCCTCCCTCTCCTCTGGCGAGCAGTACTTC.

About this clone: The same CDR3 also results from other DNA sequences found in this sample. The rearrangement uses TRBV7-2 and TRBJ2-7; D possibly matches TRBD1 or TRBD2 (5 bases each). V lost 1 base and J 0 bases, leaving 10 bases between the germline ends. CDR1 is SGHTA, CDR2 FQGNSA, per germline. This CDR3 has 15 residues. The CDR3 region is CASSLGSGSSYEQYF. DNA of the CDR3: TGTGCCAGCAGCTTAGGGTCAGGGAGCTCCTACGAGCAGTACTTC.

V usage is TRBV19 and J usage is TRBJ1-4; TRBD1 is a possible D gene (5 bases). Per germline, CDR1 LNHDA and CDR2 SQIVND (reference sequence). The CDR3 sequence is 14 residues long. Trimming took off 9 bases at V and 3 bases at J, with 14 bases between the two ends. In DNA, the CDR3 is TGTGCCAGCAGAACGGGACTCCCTAATGAAAAACTGTTTTTT. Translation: CASRTGLPNEKLFF. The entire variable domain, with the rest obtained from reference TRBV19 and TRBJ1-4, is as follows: DGGITQSPKYLFRKEGQNVTLSCEQNLNHDAMYWYRQDPGQGLRLIYYSQIVNDFQKGDIAEGYSVSREKKESFPLTVTSAQKNPTAFYLCASRTGLPNEKLFFGSGTQLSVL.

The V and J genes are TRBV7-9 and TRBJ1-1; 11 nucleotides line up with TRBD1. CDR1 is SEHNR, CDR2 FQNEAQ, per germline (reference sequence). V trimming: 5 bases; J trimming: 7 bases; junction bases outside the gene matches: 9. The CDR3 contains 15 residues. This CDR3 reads CASSRTGGAFDEAFF. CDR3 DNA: TGTGCCAGCAGCCGGACAGGGGGCGCGTTCGATGAAGCTTTCTTT. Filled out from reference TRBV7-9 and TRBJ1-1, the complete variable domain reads DTGVSQNPRHKITKRGQNVTFRCDPISEHNRLYWYRQTLGQGPEFLTYFQNEAQLEKSRLLSDRFSAERPKGSFSTLEIQRTEQGDSAMYLCASSRTGGAFDEAFFGQGTRLTVV.

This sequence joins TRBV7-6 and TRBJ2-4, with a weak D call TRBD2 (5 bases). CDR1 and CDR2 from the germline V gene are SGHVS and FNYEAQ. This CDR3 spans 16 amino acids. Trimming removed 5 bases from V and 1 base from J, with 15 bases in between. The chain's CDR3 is CASSEFRGIAKNIQYF. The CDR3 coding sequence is TGTGCCAGCAGCGAATTCCGGGGAATTGCCAAAAACATTCAGTACTTC.

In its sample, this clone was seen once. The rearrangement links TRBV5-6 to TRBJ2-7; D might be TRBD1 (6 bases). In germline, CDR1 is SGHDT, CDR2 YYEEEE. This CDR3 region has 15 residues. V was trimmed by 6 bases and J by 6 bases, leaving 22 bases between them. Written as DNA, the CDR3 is TGTGCCAGCAACCGAAGGGGGAACAGGCCCTCCGAGCAGTACTTC. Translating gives CASNRRGNRPSEQYF.

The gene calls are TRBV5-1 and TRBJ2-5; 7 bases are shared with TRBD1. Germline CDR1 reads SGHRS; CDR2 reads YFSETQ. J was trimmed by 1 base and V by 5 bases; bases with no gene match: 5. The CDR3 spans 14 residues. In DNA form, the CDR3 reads TGCGCCAGCAGGTTGACAGGGACCCAAGAGACCCAGTACTTC. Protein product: CASRLTGTQETQYF.

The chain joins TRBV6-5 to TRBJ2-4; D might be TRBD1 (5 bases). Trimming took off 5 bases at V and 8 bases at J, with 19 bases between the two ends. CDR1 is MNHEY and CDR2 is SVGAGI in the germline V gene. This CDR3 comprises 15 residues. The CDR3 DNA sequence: TGTGCCAGCAGTGTGGGGCCTTGGGCGACGGACATTCAGTACTTC. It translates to CASSVGPWATDIQYF.

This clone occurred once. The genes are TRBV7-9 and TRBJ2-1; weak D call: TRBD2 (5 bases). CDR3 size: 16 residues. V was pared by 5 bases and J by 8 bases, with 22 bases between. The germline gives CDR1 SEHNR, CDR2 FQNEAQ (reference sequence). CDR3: CASSPTARTQFDEQFF. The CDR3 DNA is TGTGCCAGCAGCCCGACTGCACGGACTCAATTCGATGAGCAGTTCTTC.

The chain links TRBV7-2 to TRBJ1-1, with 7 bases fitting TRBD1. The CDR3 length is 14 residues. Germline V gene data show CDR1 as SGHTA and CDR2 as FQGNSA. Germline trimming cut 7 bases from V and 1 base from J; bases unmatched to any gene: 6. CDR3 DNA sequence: TGTGCCAGCAACCCAGGGGGGAGGAACACTGAAGCTTTCTTT. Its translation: CASNPGGRNTEAFF.